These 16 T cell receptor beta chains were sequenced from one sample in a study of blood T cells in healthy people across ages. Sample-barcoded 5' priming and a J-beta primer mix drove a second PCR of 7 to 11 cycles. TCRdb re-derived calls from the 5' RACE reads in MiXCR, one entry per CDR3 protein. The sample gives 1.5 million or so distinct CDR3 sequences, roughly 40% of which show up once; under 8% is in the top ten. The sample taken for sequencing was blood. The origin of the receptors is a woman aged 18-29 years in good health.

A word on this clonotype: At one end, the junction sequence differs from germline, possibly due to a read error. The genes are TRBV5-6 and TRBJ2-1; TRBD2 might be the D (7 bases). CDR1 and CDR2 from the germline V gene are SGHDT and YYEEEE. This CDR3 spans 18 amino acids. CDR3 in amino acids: CASSLARGMGGSYNERFF. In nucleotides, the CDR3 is TGTGCCAGCAGCTTGGCCAGGGGTATGGGAGGGTCCTACAATGAGCGGTTCTTC.

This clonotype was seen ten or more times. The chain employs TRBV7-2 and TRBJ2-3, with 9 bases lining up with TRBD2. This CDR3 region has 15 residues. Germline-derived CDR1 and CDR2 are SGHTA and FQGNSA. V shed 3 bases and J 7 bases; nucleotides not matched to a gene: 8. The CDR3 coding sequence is TGTGCCAGCAGCTTCCAGCGGGGGGATCGACATACGCAGTATTTT. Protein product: CASSFQRGDRHTQYF.

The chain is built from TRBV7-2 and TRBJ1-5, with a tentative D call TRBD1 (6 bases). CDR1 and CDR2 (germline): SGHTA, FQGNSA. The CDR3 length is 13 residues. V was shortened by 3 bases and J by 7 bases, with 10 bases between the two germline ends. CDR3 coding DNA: TGTGCCAGCAGCTTCAGACAGGACCAGCCCCAGCATTTT. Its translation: CASSFRQDQPQHF.

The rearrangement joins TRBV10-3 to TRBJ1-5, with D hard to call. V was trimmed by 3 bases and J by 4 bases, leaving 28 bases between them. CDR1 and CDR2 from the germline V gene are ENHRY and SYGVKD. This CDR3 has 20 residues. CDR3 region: CAISDPRAGLLGLVNQPQHF. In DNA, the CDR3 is TGTGCCATCAGTGACCCTCGGGCTGGGTTGTTAGGGCTAGTTAATCAGCCCCAGCATTTT.

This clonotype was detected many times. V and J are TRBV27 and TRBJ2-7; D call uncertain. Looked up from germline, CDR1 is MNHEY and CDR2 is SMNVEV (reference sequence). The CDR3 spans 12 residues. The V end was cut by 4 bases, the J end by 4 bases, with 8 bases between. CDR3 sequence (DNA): TGTGCCAGCAGTTCGGTGGGGTACGAGCAGTACTTC. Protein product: CASSSVGYEQYF.

The chain's CDR3 is CASTRRNRDHEQYF. Written as DNA, the CDR3 is TGTGCCAGCACCCGACGGAATAGGGATCACGAGCAGTACTTC. V usage is TRBV28 and J usage is TRBJ2-7; D call uncertain. The CDR3 sequence is 14 residues long. The V end was cut by 7 bases, the J end by 5 bases, with 18 bases between. Germline CDR1 reads MDHEN; CDR2 reads SYDVKM.

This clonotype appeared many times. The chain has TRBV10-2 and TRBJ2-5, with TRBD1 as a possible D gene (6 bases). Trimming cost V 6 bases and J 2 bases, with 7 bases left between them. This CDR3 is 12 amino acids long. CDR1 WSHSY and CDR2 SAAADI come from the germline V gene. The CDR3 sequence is CASRDRQETQYF. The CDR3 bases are TGCGCCAGCAGGGACAGACAAGAGACCCAGTACTTC.

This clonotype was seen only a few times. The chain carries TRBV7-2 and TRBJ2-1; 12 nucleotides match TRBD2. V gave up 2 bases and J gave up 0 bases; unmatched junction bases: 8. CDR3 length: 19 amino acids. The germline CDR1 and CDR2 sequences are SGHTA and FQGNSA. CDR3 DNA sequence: TGTGCCAGCAGCTTAACTAGCGGGAGGTCCATCGACTCCTACAATGAGCAGTTCTTC. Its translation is CASSLTSGRSIDSYNEQFF. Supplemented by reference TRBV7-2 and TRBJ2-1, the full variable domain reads GAGVSQSPSNKVTEKGKDVELRCDPISGHTALYWYRQSLGQGLEFLIYFQGNSAPDKSGLPSDRFSAERTGGSVSTLTIQRTQQEDSAVYLCASSLTSGRSIDSYNEQFFGPGTRLTVL.

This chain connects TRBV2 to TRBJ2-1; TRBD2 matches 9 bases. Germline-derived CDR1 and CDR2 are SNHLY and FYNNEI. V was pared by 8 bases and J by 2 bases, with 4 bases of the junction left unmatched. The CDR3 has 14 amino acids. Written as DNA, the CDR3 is TGTGCCAGCCATAGCGGGGGTCCCTACAATGAGCAGTTCTTC. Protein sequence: CASHSGGPYNEQFF.

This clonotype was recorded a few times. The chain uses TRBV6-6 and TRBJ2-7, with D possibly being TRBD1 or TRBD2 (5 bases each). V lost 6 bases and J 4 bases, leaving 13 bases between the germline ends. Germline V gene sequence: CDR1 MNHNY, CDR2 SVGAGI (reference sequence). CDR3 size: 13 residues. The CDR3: CASRGTASYEQYF. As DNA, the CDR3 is TGTGCCAGCAGGGGGACGGCTTCATACGAGCAGTACTTC.

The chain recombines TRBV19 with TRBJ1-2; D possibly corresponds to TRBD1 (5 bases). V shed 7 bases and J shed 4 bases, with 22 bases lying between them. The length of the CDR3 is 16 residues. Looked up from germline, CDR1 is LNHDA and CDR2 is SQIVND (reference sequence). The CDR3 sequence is CASTPTGTATFYGYTF. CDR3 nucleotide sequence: TGTGCCAGTACCCCAACAGGAACAGCAACTTTCTATGGCTACACCTTC.

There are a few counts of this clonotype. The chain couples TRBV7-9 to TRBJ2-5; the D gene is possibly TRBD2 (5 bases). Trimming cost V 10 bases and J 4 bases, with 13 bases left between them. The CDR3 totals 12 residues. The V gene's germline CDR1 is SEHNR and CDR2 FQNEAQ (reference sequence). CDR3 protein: CAIGLPGETQYF. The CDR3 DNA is TGTGCCATAGGACTGCCCGGAGAGACCCAGTACTTC.

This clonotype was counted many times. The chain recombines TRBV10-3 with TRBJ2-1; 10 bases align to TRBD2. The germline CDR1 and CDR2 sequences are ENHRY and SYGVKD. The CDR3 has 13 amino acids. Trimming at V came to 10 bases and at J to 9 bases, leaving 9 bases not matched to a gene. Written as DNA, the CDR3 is TGTGCCAGCGCACTAGCGGGAATAGGTGAGCAGTTCTTC. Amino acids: CASALAGIGEQFF.

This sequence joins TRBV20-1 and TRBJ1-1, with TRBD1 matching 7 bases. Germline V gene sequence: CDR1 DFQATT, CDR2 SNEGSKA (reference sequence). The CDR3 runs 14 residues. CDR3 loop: CSHRGRAMNTEAFF. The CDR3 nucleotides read TGCAGCCACAGGGGAAGGGCGATGAACACTGAAGCTTTCTTT.

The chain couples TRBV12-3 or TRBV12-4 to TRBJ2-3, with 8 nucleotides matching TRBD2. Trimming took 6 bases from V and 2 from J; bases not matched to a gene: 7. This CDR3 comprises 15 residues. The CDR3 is CASSRELAVTDTQYF. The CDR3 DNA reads TGTGCCAGCAGCCGGGAACTAGCGGTCACAGATACGCAGTATTTT.

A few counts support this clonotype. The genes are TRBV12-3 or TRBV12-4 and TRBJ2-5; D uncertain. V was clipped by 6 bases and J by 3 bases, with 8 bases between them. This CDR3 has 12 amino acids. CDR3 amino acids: CASRLGEETQYF. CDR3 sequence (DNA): TGTGCCAGCAGGCTAGGAGAAGAGACCCAGTACTTC.